Sequencing of this T cell receptor beta chain was carried out in a study of vaccination effects on CD4 cells after COVID-19. Method: immunoSEQ multiplex PCR; TCRdb's copy keeps in-frame clones and lacks some. The repertoire consists of about 45,000 clones, with 55% to 75% occurring once and the leading ten covering roughly 7.2%. A note on this clone: Its antigen remains unidentified.

Germline V lookup: CDR1 LNHDA, CDR2 SQIVND (reference sequence). This CDR3 region has 17 residues. V lost 6 bases and J 4 bases, leaving 23 bases between the germline ends. It was after approximately 11 days of culture that CD4+ T cells were isolated. The participants, recipients of two vaccine doses, got either BNT162b2 or mRNA-1273. The sequence was obtained from a human donor who received a COVID-19 vaccine. The sample here was CD4+ T cells from PBMCs cultured without peptide, taken after COVID-19 vaccination. The chain recombines TRBV19 with TRBJ2-3; D is possibly TRBD1 (5 bases). CDR3 nucleotide sequence: TGTGCCAGTAGCGATGACCGACAGTCTCAGGTCCCAGATACGCAGTATTTT. Translation gives CASSDDRQSQVPDTQYF.